Following are 15 T cell receptor beta chains from one sample sequenced in a study of T cell responses to AZD1222 COVID-19 vaccine. The protocol was immunoSEQ multiplex PCR, while the TCRdb copy is restricted to in-frame clones and leaves out a portion. The sample contains around 130,000 clones, about 91% of which appear only once. This material consisted of peripheral blood, taken 28 days after the second AZD1222 dose. The receptors come from an adult who received the AZD1222 COVID-19 vaccine.

V and J are TRBV28 and TRBJ2-7, with 7 bases lining up with TRBD1. The V segment lost 6 bases and the J segment 3 bases; nucleotides outside the gene matches: 11. This CDR3 comprises 15 residues. Germline lookup yields CDR1 MDHEN and CDR2 SYDVKM. The CDR3 DNA follows: TGTGCCAGCAGGGGGGTTGGACAGGTCGGCTACGAGCAGTACGTC. Protein: CASRGVGQVGYEQYV.

The V call is TRBV2, the J call TRBJ2-1; 7 bases map to TRBD1. CDR1 is SNHLY, CDR2 FYNNEI, per germline. V was pared by 2 bases and J by 10 bases, with 5 bases of the junction left unmatched. The CDR3 consists of 13 residues. This CDR3 is CASSERLQGEQFF. CDR3 nucleotides: TGTGCCAGCAGTGAAAGACTACAGGGGGAGCAGTTCTTC. Supplemented by reference TRBV2 and TRBJ2-1, the full variable domain reads EPEVTQTPSHQVTQMGQEVILRCVPISNHLYFYWYRQILGQKVEFLVSFYNNEISEKSEIFDDQFSVERPDGSNFTLKIRSTKLEDSAMYFCASSERLQGEQFFGPGTRLTVL.

This clone has a single count. The chain combines TRBV7-3 with TRBJ2-1; a weak D match, TRBD1 (5 bases). Germline-derived CDR1 and CDR2 are SGHTA and FQGTGA. The CDR3 spans 15 residues. Trimming took off 5 bases at V and 7 bases at J, with 18 bases between the two ends. CDR3 residues: CASSAQGGLGNEQFF. The CDR3 DNA reads TGTGCCAGCAGCGCCCAGGGTGGTTTAGGTAATGAGCAGTTCTTC.

The chain couples TRBV9 to TRBJ2-3; D might be TRBD2 (5 bases). Germline CDR1 reads SGDLS; CDR2 reads YYNGEE. The V and J ends lost 4 bases and 3 bases respectively, with 18 bases between them. This CDR3 is 16 amino acids long. This CDR3 reads CASSPRPAGGTDTQYF. The CDR3 bases are TGTGCCAGCAGCCCCAGGCCCGCAGGAGGTACAGATACGCAGTATTTT. The full variable domain, with the rest looked up from reference TRBV9 and TRBJ2-3, is DSGVTQTPKHLITATGQRVTLRCSPRSGDLSVYWYQQSLDQGLQFLIQYYNGEERAKGNILERFSAQQFPDLHSELNLSSLELGDSALYFCASSPRPAGGTDTQYFGPGTRLTVL.

V gene TRBV12-3 or TRBV12-4 combines with J gene TRBJ2-2; D remains ambiguous. The CDR3 runs to 12 residues. The V gene lost 7 bases and the J gene lost 3 bases, with 6 bases spanning the gap. The CDR3 DNA reads TGTGCCAGCAAGGAGTACACCGGGGAGCTGTTTTTT. Its translation is CASKEYTGELFF.

V gene TRBV19 combines with J gene TRBJ1-2; weak D call: TRBD1 (5 bases). The CDR3 loop spans 15 amino acids. The germline CDR1 and CDR2 sequences are LNHDA and SQIVND (reference sequence). With 2 bases removed from V and 4 bases from J, the gap between germline ends came to 14 bases. The chain's CDR3 is CASSISLEGPYGYTF. CDR3 nucleotides: TGTGCCAGTAGTATATCCTTAGAGGGGCCCTATGGCTACACCTTC. Variable domain in full (rest from reference TRBV19 and TRBJ1-2): DGGITQSPKYLFRKEGQNVTLSCEQNLNHDAMYWYRQDPGQGLRLIYYSQIVNDFQKGDIAEGYSVSREKKESFPLTVTSAQKNPTAFYLCASSISLEGPYGYTFGSGTRLTVV.

The V call is TRBV29-1, the J call TRBJ2-1; 10 positions match TRBD2. The CDR3 runs 15 residues. The trim removed 7 bases at V and 2 bases at J, leaving 8 bases unmatched. Germline loops: CDR1 SQVTM, CDR2 ANQGSEA. CDR3 amino acids: CSAGSGGGPYNEQFF. In nucleotides, the CDR3 is TGCAGCGCCGGGAGCGGGGGGGGACCCTACAATGAGCAGTTCTTC.

This rearrangement joins TRBV27 to TRBJ2-1; possible D gene TRBD2, 5 bases. The CDR3 has 15 amino acids. The V gene's germline CDR1 is MNHEY and CDR2 SMNVEV (reference sequence). Trimming removed 2 bases at V and 14 bases at J, with 22 bases between. The CDR3 spells CASSLIPGTLDYKFF. The CDR3 DNA sequence: TGTGCCAGCAGTTTAATTCCGGGTACACTAGATTACAAGTTCTTC.

The gene calls are TRBV11-3 and TRBJ1-1; D is perhaps TRBD1 (5 bases). Per the germline V gene, CDR1 is SGHNT and CDR2 is YENEEA. The V gene lost 1 base and the J gene lost 3 bases, with 6 bases spanning the gap. CDR3 length equals 13 residues. The CDR3 protein is CASSLVGDTEAFF. The CDR3 DNA reads TGTGCCAGCAGCTTAGTGGGGGACACTGAAGCTTTCTTT. The variable domain in full, completed from reference TRBV11-3 and TRBJ1-1, reads EAGVVQSPRYKIIEKKQPVAFWCNPISGHNTLYWYLQNLGQGPELLIRYENEEAVDDSQLPKDRFSAERLKGVDSTLKIQPAELGDSAVYLCASSLVGDTEAFFGQGTRLTVV.

The chain recombines TRBV27 with TRBJ2-7; D unresolved. This CDR3 contains 13 residues. Trimming took off 4 bases at V and 4 bases at J, with 11 bases between the two ends. CDR1 is MNHEY, CDR2 SMNVEV, per germline (reference sequence). In nucleotides, the CDR3 is TGTGCCAGCAGTTCCCCTCACGAGTACGAGCAGTACTTC. It translates to CASSSPHEYEQYF.

The DNA for the CDR3 is TGCAGTGCTAGTCTACCGGGAAACACCATATATTTT. Translation: CSASLPGNTIYF. This rearrangement joins TRBV20-1 to TRBJ1-3, with no clear D. CDR1 DFQATT and CDR2 SNEGSKA come from the germline V gene (reference sequence). V was shortened by 3 bases and J by 4 bases, with 7 bases between the two germline ends. The CDR3 spans 12 residues.

V and J are TRBV12-3 or TRBV12-4 and TRBJ1-2; D unresolved. The CDR3 sequence is 12 residues long. Between the trimmed V and J ends, which lost 0 bases and 7 bases, there was a span of 6 bases. CDR3 loop: CASSLAQFGYTF. CDR3 sequence (DNA): TGTGCCAGCAGTTTAGCGCAGTTTGGCTACACCTTC.

The chain employs TRBV9 and TRBJ1-3, with D maybe TRBD1 (6 bases). Looked up from germline, CDR1 is SGDLS and CDR2 is YYNGEE. The CDR3 loop spans 17 amino acids. Trimming removed 3 bases at V and 4 bases at J, with 20 bases between. The CDR3 DNA sequence: TGTGCCAGCAGCGCGACCGAGGGGTTGGGGGCCGGAAACACCATATATTTT. Protein product: CASSATEGLGAGNTIYF.

The chain carries TRBV7-2 and TRBJ1-1; no clear D. CDR1 is SGHTA, CDR2 FQGNSA, per germline. V was pared by 4 bases and J by 0 bases, with 12 bases between. This CDR3 contains 15 residues. CDR3 sequence reads: CASSYIGYLNTEAFF. The CDR3 coding sequence is TGTGCCAGCAGCTATATCGGTTACCTGAACACTGAAGCTTTCTTT.

V usage is TRBV3-1 (or the pseudogene TRBV3-2) and J usage is TRBJ2-1, with 7 bases fitting TRBD2. The CDR3 extends over 12 amino acids. Germline CDR1 reads LGHDT; CDR2 reads YNNKEL (reference sequence). Trimming cost V 11 bases and J 6 bases; bases outside gene matches: 7. The CDR3 DNA reads TGTGCCGTGGCTAGCGGTGGCAATGAGCAGTTCTTC. Translation gives CAVASGGNEQFF.